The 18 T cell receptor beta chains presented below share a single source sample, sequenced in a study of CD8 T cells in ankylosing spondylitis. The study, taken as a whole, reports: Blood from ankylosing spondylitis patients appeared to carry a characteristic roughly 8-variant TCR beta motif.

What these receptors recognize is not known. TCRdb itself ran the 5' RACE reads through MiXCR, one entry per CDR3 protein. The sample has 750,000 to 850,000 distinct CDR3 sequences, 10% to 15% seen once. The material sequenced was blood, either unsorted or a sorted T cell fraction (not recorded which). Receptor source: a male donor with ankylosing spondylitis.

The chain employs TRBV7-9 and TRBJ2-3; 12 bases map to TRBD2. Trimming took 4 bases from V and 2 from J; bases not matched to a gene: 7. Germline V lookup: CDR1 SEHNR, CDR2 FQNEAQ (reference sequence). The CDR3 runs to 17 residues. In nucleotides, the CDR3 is TGTGCCAGCAGCTCAGGACTAGCGGGAACCCTCACAGATACGCAGTATTTT. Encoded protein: CASSSGLAGTLTDTQYF.

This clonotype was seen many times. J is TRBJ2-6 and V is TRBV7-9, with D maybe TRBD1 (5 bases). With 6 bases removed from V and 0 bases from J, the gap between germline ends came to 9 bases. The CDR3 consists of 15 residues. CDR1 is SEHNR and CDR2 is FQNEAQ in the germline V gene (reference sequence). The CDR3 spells CASSDRDSGANVLTF. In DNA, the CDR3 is TGTGCCAGCAGTGACAGAGACTCTGGGGCCAACGTCCTGACTTTC.

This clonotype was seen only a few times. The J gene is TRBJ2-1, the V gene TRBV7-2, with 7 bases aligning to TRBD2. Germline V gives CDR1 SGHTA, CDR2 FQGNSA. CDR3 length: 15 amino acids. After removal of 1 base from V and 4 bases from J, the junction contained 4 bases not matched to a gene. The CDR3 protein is CASSLVTSTYNEQFF. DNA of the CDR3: TGTGCCAGCAGCTTAGTGACTAGCACGTACAATGAGCAGTTCTTC.

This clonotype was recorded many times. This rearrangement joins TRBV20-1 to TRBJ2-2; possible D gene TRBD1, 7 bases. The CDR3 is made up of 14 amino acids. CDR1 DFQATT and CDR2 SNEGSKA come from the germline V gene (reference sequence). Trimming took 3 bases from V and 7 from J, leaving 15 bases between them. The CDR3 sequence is CSARRQGGIGELFF. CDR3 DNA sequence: TGCAGTGCTAGGAGGCAGGGGGGAATCGGGGAGCTGTTTTTT.

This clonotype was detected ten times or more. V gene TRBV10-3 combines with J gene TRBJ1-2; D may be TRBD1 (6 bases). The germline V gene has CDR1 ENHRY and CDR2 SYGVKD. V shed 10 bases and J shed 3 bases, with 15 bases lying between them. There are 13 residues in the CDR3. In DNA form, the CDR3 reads TGTGCCACCTTACAGGGACGCGACTATGGCTACACCTTC. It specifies CATLQGRDYGYTF.

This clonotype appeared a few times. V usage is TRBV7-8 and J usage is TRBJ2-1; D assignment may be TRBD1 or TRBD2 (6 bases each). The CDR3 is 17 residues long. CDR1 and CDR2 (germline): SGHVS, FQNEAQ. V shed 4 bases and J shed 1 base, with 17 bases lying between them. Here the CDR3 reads CASSWNLLGGSYNEQFF. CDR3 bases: TGTGCCAGCAGCTGGAATCTACTAGGGGGGTCCTACAATGAGCAGTTCTTC.

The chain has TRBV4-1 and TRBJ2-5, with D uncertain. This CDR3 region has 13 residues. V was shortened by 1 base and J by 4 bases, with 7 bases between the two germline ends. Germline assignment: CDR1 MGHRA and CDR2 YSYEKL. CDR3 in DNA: TGCGCCAGCAGCCAAGGCGTGTTAGAGACCCAGTACTTC. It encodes CASSQGVLETQYF.

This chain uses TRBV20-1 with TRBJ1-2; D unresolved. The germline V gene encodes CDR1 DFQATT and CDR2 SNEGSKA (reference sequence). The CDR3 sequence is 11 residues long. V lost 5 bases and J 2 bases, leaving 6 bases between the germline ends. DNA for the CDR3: TGCAGTGCTGACGGGAACTATGGCTACACCTTC. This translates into CSADGNYGYTF.

DNA for the CDR3: TGCGCCAGCAGCTTGAGGCTGGGATGGATCTACAATGAGCAGTTCTTC. It translates to CASSLRLGWIYNEQFF. The J gene is TRBJ2-1, the V gene TRBV5-1; no firm D call. The CDR3 loop spans 16 amino acids. The ends were cut back, 1 base at V and 3 bases at J, with 14 bases in the middle. Germline V gene lookup returns CDR1 SGHRS and CDR2 YFSETQ.

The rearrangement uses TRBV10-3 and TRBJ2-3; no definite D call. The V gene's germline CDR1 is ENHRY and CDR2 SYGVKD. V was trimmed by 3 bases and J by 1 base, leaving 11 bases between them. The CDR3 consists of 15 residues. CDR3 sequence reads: CAISDTFRGTDTQYF. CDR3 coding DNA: TGTGCCATCAGTGACACTTTCCGGGGCACAGATACGCAGTATTTT.

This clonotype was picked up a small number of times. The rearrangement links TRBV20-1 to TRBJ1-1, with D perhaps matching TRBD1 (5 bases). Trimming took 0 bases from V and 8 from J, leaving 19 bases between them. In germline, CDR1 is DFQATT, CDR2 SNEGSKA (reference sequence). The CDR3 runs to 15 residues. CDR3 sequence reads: CSARDKWGRLGEAFF. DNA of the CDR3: TGCAGTGCTAGAGATAAATGGGGACGGTTGGGAGAAGCTTTCTTT.

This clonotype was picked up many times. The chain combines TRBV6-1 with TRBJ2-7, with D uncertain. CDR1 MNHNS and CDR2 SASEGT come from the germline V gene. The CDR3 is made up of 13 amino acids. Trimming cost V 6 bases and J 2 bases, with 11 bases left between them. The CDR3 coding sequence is TGTGCCAGCAGCAAGACACCAGCCTACGAGCAGTACTTC. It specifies CASSKTPAYEQYF.

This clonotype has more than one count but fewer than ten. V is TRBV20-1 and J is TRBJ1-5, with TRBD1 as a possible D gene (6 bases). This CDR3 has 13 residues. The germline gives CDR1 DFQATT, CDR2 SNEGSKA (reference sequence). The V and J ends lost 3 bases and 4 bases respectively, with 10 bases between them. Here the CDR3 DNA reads TGCAGTGCTAGCCGGACAGCAAATCAGCCCCAGCATTTT. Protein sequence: CSASRTANQPQHF.

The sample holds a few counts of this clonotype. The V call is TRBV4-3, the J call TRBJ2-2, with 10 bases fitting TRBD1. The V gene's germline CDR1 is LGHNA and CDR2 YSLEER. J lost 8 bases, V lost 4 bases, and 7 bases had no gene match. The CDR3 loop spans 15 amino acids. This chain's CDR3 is CASSRDRGTFGELFF. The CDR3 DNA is TGCGCCAGCAGCCGGGACAGGGGAACATTTGGGGAGCTGTTTTTT.

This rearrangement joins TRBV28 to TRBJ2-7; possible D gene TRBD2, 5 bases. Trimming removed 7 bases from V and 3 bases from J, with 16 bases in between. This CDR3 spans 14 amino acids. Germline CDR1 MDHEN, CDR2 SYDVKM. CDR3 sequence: CASIPAGSRYEQYF. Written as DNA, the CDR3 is TGTGCCAGCATCCCCGCTGGGAGTCGCTACGAGCAGTACTTC.

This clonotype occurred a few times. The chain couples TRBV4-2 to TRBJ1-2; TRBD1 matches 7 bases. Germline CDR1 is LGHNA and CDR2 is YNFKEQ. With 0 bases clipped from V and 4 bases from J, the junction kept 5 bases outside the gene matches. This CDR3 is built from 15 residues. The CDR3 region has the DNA TGTGCCAGCAGCCAAGAAACACAGGGGACCTATGGCTACACCTTC. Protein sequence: CASSQETQGTYGYTF.

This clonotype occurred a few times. The CDR3 DNA follows: TGTGCCAGCAGCCCTGGGACGCCTACCAACTACGAGCAGTACTTC. Translated: CASSPGTPTNYEQYF. The chain employs TRBV7-2 and TRBJ2-7; either TRBD1 or TRBD2 may supply D (5 bases each). The V end was cut by 5 bases, the J end by 3 bases, with 17 bases between. CDR3 length: 15 amino acids. CDR1 is SGHTA and CDR2 is FQGNSA in the germline V gene.

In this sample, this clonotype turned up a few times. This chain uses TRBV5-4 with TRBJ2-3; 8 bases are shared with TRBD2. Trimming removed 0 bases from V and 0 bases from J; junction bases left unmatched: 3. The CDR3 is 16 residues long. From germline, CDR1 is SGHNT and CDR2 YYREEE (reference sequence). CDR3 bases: TGTGCCAGCAGCTTGGCCTCTAGCGGGAGCACAGATACGCAGTATTTT. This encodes CASSLASSGSTDTQYF.